These 17 T cell receptor beta chains were all obtained from the same sample, sequenced in a study of OX40 agonist ivuxolimab in advanced cancers. Repertoires were generated with immunoSEQ multiplex PCR, while TCRdb's copy carries only in-frame clones and drops some. The sample carries 65,000 to 95,000 clones, roughly 83% recorded once. The source material was CD4+ or CD8+ T cells sorted from blood, sampled in a trial of the OX40 agonist ivuxolimab. The receptor source for this set is an adult with an advanced solid tumor such as melanoma, head and neck, liver or kidney cancer.

The J gene is TRBJ2-7, the V gene TRBV14, with D perhaps matching TRBD1 (6 bases). Trimming pared 3 bases from V and 6 bases from J, leaving 15 bases between. The CDR3 runs to 14 residues. Germline V gene data show CDR1 as SGHDN and CDR2 as FVKESK. The CDR3 here is CASSQKPTGREQYF. The CDR3 nucleotides are TGTGCCAGCAGCCAGAAACCAACAGGGCGCGAGCAGTACTTC.

The rearrangement uses TRBV6-1 and TRBJ1-3; D is unresolved. The V gene lost 6 bases and the J gene lost 3 bases, with 9 bases spanning the gap. Germline loops: CDR1 MNHNS, CDR2 SASEGT. The CDR3 totals 13 residues. CDR3 region: CASRGLGGNTIYF. CDR3 nucleotides: TGTGCCAGCAGAGGCCTAGGTGGAAACACCATATATTTT.

The genes are TRBV6-1 and TRBJ1-5; 9 bases match TRBD1. Trimming removed 1 base from V and 6 bases from J; junction bases left unmatched: 1. Germline-derived CDR1 and CDR2 are MNHNS and SASEGT. CDR3 length: 14 residues. Written as DNA, the CDR3 is TGTGCCAGCAGTGAAGGGACAGGGGCTCAGCCCCAGCATTTT. Amino acids: CASSEGTGAQPQHF.

This sequence joins TRBV11-2 and TRBJ2-2; a possible D gene is TRBD1 (6 bases). The CDR3 is made up of 15 amino acids. Germline CDR1 and CDR2: SGHAT and FQNNGV. Trimming took 2 bases from V and 9 from J, leaving 16 bases between them. In DNA, the CDR3 is TGTGCCAGCAGCTTAAACTTCAGGGGAACCTGGGAGCTGTTTTTT. Its translation: CASSLNFRGTWELFF.

This clone was detected once. The J gene is TRBJ2-7, the V gene TRBV13; perhaps TRBD2 as D (7 bases). V gave up 5 bases and J gave up 3 bases, with 17 bases separating them. The CDR3 has 15 residues. Germline values: CDR1 PRHDT, CDR2 FYEKMQ (reference sequence). CDR3 residues: CASSRGGPGDYEQYF. DNA for the CDR3: TGTGCCAGCAGCAGGGGGGGCCCCGGGGACTACGAGCAGTACTTC.

Comment on this clone: A junction end diverges from the germline sequence, so it may reflect a read error. This chain uses TRBV7-2 with TRBJ1-4; D is perhaps TRBD1 (6 bases). The germline V gene encodes CDR1 SGHTA and CDR2 FQGNSA. The CDR3 covers 16 residues. CDR3 bases: TGTGCCAGCAGATTAGGGGTAGGGGGAGTGGGAGAAAAACTGTTTTTT. Residues: CASRLGVGGVGEKLFF.

The genes are TRBV5-1 and TRBJ2-7, with D hard to call. V was cut by 4 bases and J by 6 bases, with 8 bases left in between. The CDR3 loop spans 11 amino acids. Germline loops: CDR1 SGHRS, CDR2 YFSETQ. In DNA, the CDR3 is TGCGCCAGCAGCCTCCAGAGCGAGCAGTACTTC. This codes for CASSLQSEQYF.

The J gene is TRBJ2-6, the V gene TRBV14; no clear D. This CDR3 region has 13 residues. Trimming left V 6 bases short and J 3 bases short, with 6 bases between. Looked up from germline, CDR1 is SGHDN and CDR2 is FVKESK. In DNA form, the CDR3 reads TGTGCCAGCAGAGGGTTTGGGGCCAACGTCCTGACTTTC. Its translation: CASRGFGANVLTF.

This rearrangement joins TRBV5-1 to TRBJ2-7; D tentatively reads TRBD1 or TRBD2 (6 bases each). V was shortened by 0 bases and J by 6 bases, with 16 bases between the two germline ends. Germline V gene data show CDR1 as SGHRS and CDR2 as YFSETQ. The CDR3 is 15 residues long. CDR3 nucleotide sequence: TGCGCCAGCAGCTTGGGAGGGGGATCGACTAGCGAGCAGTACTTC. Amino acids: CASSLGGGSTSEQYF. Full variable domain (remainder filled in from reference TRBV5-1 and TRBJ2-7): KAGVTQTPRYLIKTRGQQVTLSCSPISGHRSVSWYQQTPGQGLQFLFEYFSETQRNKGNFPGRFSGRQFSNSRSEMNVSTLELGDSALYLCASSLGGGSTSEQYFGPGTRLTVT.

The rearrangement links TRBV6-4 to TRBJ2-3; D is perhaps TRBD2 (5 bases). V shed 2 bases and J shed 0 bases, with 12 bases lying between them. The CDR3 spans 16 residues. The germline gives CDR1 MRHNA, CDR2 SNTAGT. Here the CDR3 reads CASSDRMGASTDTQYF. The CDR3 DNA follows: TGTGCCAGCAGTGACCGCATGGGAGCTAGCACAGATACGCAGTATTTT.

This sequence joins TRBV4-1 and TRBJ2-1; the match to TRBD2 covers 10 bases. This CDR3 comprises 18 residues. With 3 bases clipped from V and 0 bases from J, the junction kept 8 bases outside the gene matches. The V gene's germline CDR1 is MGHRA and CDR2 YSYEKL. The CDR3 loop reads CASSHSLAGVSSYNEQFF. For the CDR3, the DNA is TGCGCCAGCAGCCATAGCCTAGCGGGGGTAAGCTCCTACAATGAGCAGTTCTTC.

CDR3 region: CASSFKRDYTDTQYF. Written as DNA, the CDR3 is TGTGCCAGCAGCTTCAAGCGGGATTACACAGATACGCAGTATTTT. This chain joins TRBV7-2 and TRBJ2-3, with 7 bases fitting TRBD2. The CDR3 length is 15 residues. Germline CDR1 is SGHTA and CDR2 is FQGNSA. Trimming took 3 bases from V and 2 from J; bases not matched to a gene: 5.

J is TRBJ2-1 and V is TRBV2, with D tentatively TRBD1 (5 bases). This CDR3 has 15 amino acids. CDR1 is SNHLY and CDR2 is FYNNEI in the germline V gene. Trimming took 3 bases from V and 7 from J, leaving 16 bases between them. CDR3 loop: CASSEVRTGSNEQFF. The DNA for the CDR3 is TGTGCCAGCAGTGAGGTCAGAACAGGTTCTAATGAGCAGTTCTTC.

The V and J genes are TRBV4-2 and TRBJ2-7, with 10 bases that match TRBD1. J was trimmed by 4 bases and V by 1 base; bases with no gene match: 10. The CDR3 contains 17 residues. Looked up from germline, CDR1 is LGHNA and CDR2 is YNFKEQ. The CDR3 region has the DNA TGTGCCAGCAGCCAAGTTGGAGGGGACAGGGGAGGGTACGAGCAGTACTTC. Its translation: CASSQVGGDRGGYEQYF.

The J gene is TRBJ2-3, the V gene TRBV7-9, with D perhaps given as TRBD1 or TRBD2 (5 bases each). This CDR3 is built from 15 residues. Trimming pared 2 bases from V and 4 bases from J, leaving 13 bases between. Germline V gene data show CDR1 as SEHNR and CDR2 as FQNEAQ (reference sequence). Written as DNA, the CDR3 is TGTGCCAGCAGCTTATTGCTGGGGGTGGCAGATACGCAGTATTTT. Its protein product is CASSLLLGVADTQYF. The variable domain in full, with the rest retrieved from reference TRBV7-9 and TRBJ2-3, is DTGVSQNPRHKITKRGQNVTFRCDPISEHNRLYWYRQTLGQGPEFLTYFQNEAQLEKSRLLSDRFSAERPKGSFSTLEIQRTEQGDSAMYLCASSLLLGVADTQYFGPGTRLTVL.

The chain uses TRBV27 and TRBJ1-1; 8 bases agree with TRBD1. Germline loops: CDR1 MNHEY, CDR2 SMNVEV (reference sequence). V gave up 3 bases and J gave up 3 bases; unmatched junction bases: 3. This CDR3 has 14 residues. CDR3 residues: CASSFIQGDTEAFF. CDR3 bases: TGTGCCAGCAGTTTCATACAGGGGGACACTGAAGCTTTCTTT.

V is TRBV7-9 and J is TRBJ2-1; 11 bases map to TRBD1. CDR3 length equals 15 residues. Unmatched junction bases numbered 7, after V lost 5 bases and J lost 7 bases. Germline loops: CDR1 SEHNR, CDR2 FQNEAQ (reference sequence). CDR3 sequence reads: CASSPRDRGYNEQFF. Written as DNA, the CDR3 is TGTGCCAGCAGCCCTCGGGACAGGGGGTATAATGAGCAGTTCTTC.